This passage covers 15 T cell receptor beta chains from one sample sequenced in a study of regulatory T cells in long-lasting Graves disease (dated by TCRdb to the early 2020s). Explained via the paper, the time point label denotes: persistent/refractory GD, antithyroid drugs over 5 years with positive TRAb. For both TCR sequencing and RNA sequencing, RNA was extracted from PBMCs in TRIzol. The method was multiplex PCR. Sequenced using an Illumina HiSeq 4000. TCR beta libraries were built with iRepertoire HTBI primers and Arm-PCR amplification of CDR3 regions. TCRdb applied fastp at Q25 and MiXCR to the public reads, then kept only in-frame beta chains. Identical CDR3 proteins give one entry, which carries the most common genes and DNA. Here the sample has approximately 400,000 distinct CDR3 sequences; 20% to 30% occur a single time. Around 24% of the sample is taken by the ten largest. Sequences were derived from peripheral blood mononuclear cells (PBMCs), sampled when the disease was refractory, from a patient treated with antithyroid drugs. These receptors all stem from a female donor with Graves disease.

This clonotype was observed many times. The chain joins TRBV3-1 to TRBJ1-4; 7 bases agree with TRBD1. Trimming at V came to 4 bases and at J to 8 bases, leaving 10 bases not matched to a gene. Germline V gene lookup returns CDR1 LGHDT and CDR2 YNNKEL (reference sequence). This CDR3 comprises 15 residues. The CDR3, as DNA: TGTGCCAGCAGCCGACGACAGGGAGGTTCGGAAAAACTGTTTTTT. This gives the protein CASSRRQGGSEKLFF.

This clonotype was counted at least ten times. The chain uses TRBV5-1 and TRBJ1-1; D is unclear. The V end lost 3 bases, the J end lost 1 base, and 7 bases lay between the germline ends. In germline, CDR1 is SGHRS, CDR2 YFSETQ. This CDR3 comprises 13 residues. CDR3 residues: CASSSQENTEAFF. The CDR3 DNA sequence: TGCGCCAGCAGCTCCCAGGAGAACACTGAAGCTTTCTTT.

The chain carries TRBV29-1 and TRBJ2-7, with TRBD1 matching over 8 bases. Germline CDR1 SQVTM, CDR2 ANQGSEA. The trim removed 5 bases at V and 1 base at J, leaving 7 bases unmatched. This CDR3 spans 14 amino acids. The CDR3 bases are TGCAGCGTTCGTCGGACAGGGTCGTCCTACGAGCAGTACTTC. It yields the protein CSVRRTGSSYEQYF.

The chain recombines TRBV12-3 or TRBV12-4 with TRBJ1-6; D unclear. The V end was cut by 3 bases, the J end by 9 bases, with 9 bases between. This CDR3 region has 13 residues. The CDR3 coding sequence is TGTGCCAGCAGTTTCCAAATTCGTTCACCCCTCCACTTT. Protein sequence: CASSFQIRSPLHF.

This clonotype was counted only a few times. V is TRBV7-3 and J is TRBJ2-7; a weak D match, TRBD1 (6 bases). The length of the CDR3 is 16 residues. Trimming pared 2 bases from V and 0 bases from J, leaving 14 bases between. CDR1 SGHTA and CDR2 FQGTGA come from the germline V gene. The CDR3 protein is CASSLGQGILSYEQYF. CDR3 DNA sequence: TGTGCCAGCAGCTTAGGTCAGGGGATACTCTCCTACGAGCAGTACTTC.

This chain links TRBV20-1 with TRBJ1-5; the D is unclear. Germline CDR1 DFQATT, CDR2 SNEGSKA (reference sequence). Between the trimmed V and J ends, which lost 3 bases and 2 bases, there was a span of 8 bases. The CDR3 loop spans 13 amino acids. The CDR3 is CSASQEGNQPQHF. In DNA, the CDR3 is TGCAGTGCTAGTCAAGAGGGCAATCAGCCCCAGCATTTT.

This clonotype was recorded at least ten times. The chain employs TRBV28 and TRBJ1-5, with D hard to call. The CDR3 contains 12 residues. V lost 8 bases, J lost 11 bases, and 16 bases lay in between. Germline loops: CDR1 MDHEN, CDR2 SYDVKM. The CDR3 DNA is TGTGCCAGCCGGAGGGTGGATGGAGCCCAGCATTTT. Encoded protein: CASRRVDGAQHF.

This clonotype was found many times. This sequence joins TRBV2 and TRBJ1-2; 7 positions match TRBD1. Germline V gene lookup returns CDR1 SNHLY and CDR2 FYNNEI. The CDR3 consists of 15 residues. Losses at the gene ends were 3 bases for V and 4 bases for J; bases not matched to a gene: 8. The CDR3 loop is CASSDNRDRIYGYTF. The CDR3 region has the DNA TGTGCCAGCAGTGATAACCGGGACAGAATCTATGGCTACACCTTC.

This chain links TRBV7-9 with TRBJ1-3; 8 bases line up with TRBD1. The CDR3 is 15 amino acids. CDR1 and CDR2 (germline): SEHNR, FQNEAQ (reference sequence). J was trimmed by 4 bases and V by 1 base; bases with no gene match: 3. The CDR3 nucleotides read TGTGCCAGCAGCTTAGGCGGACAGGGAGGAAACACCATATATTTT. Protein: CASSLGGQGGNTIYF.

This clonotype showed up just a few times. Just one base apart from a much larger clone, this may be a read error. The CDR3: CASSATTGAPEKPFF. CDR3 DNA: TGTGCCAGCAGTGCTACGACAGGGGCCCCTGAAAAACCGTTTTTT. The V call is TRBV2, the J call TRBJ1-4; TRBD1 agrees at 8 bases. CDR1 is SNHLY and CDR2 is FYNNEI in the germline V gene. CDR3 length: 15 residues.

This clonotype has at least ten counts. CDR3 DNA sequence: TGTGCCAGCAGTTACAATAGCGGGAGGGCCGGGGAGCTGTTTTTT. Protein sequence: CASSYNSGRAGELFF. This chain uses TRBV6-5 with TRBJ2-2; 11 bases are shared with TRBD2. Germline V gene data show CDR1 as MNHEY and CDR2 as SVGAGI. V trimming: 2 bases; J trimming: 6 bases; junction bases outside the gene matches: 2. The CDR3 has 15 residues.

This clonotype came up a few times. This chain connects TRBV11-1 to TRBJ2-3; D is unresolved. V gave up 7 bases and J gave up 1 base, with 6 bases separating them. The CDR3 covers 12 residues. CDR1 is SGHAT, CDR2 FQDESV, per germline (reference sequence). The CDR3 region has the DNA TGTGCCAGCAAAGGAGGCACAGATACGCAGTATTTT. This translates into CASKGGTDTQYF.

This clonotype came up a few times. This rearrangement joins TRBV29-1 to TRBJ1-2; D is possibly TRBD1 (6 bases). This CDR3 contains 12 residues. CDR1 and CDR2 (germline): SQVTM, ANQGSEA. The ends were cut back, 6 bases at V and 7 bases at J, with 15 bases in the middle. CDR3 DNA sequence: TGCAGCGTCGGAGAGGGGGGGCCTGGCTACACCTTC. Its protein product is CSVGEGGPGYTF.

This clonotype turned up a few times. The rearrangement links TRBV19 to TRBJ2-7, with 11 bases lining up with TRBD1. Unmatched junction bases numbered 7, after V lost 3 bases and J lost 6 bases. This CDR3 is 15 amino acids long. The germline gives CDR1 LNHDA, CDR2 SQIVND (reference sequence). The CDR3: CASSIRDRGRGEQYF. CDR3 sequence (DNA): TGTGCCAGTAGTATCCGGGACAGGGGGAGAGGCGAGCAGTACTTC.

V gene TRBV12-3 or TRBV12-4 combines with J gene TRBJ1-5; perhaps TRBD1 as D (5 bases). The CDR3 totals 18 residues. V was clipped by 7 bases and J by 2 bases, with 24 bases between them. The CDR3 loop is CASKFRGASKGGNQPQHF. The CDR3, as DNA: TGTGCCAGCAAGTTTCGAGGGGCTTCAAAGGGCGGCAATCAGCCCCAGCATTTT.